This passage covers 26 T cell receptor beta chains from one sample sequenced in a study of regulatory T cells in long-lasting Graves disease. The time point denotes: persistent/refractory GD, antithyroid drugs over 5 years with positive TRAb. RNA extracted from PBMCs served as the sequencing template. Arm-PCR with iRepertoire HTBI primers amplified the CDR3 regions for these TCR beta libraries. TCRdb processed the multiplex PCR reads anew with MiXCR; each CDR3 protein has one entry. The repertoire consists of about 450,000 distinct CDR3 sequences, with roughly a quarter occurring once and the leading ten covering roughly a quarter. The specimen comprised peripheral blood mononuclear cells (PBMCs), sampled when the disease was refractory, from a patient treated with antithyroid drugs. The receptors originated from a female donor with Graves disease.

As for this clonotype: A far larger clone is off by one base, so a read error is likely. The rearrangement links TRBV10-3 to TRBJ2-5, with D perhaps matching TRBD1 (7 bases). Trimming took off 5 bases at V and 5 bases at J, with 18 bases between the two ends. Per germline, CDR1 ENHRY and CDR2 SYGVKD. The CDR3 is made up of 15 amino acids. The CDR3 DNA reads as TGTGCCATCAGTTGGTCACGACAGGGAGGTGAGACCCAGTACTTC. Translation: CAISWSRQGGETQYF.

The chain links TRBV6-2 or TRBV6-3 to TRBJ2-1, with 8 bases identical to TRBD2. The V and J ends lost 0 bases and 6 bases, in that order; junction bases with no gene match: 19. CDR3 length: 20 amino acids. Germline-derived CDR1 and CDR2 are MNHEY and SVGEGT. The CDR3, as DNA: TGTGCCAGCAGTTACTCGGGACTAGATTCGGTTAATGGGATAATCAATGAGCAGTTCTTC. It is translated as CASSYSGLDSVNGIINEQFF.

V usage is TRBV19 and J usage is TRBJ2-7; 11 nucleotides match TRBD1. Trimming took 3 bases from V and 3 from J; bases not matched to a gene: 4. Germline CDR1 reads LNHDA; CDR2 reads SQIVND (reference sequence). The CDR3 covers 15 residues. CDR3 protein: CASSITGTGGYEQYF. CDR3 nucleotide sequence: TGTGCCAGTAGTATCACCGGGACAGGGGGCTACGAGCAGTACTTC.

V gene TRBV20-1 combines with J gene TRBJ1-2, with a weak D call TRBD1 (5 bases). The germline V gene has CDR1 DFQATT and CDR2 SNEGSKA (reference sequence). V lost 1 base and J 7 bases, leaving 10 bases between the germline ends. The CDR3 totals 12 residues. CDR3 region: CSARVKGSGYTF. DNA for the CDR3: TGCAGTGCTAGAGTCAAGGGGAGTGGCTACACCTTC.

This clonotype has at least ten counts. V and J are TRBV11-3 and TRBJ2-5, with 13 bases aligning to TRBD2. The CDR3 extends over 15 amino acids. V trimming: 5 bases; J trimming: 5 bases; junction bases outside the gene matches: 5. Per the germline V gene, CDR1 is SGHNT and CDR2 is YENEEA. This chain's CDR3 is CASSPGLAGVETQYF. In DNA, the CDR3 is TGTGCCAGCAGCCCCGGACTAGCGGGAGTGGAGACCCAGTACTTC.

This clonotype showed up just a few times. The V and J genes are TRBV20-1 and TRBJ2-5; maybe TRBD2 (5 bases). Germline V gene lookup returns CDR1 DFQATT and CDR2 SNEGSKA (reference sequence). This CDR3 region has 12 residues. The germline V and J ends were trimmed by 5 bases and 4 bases, with 11 bases remaining between them. In nucleotides, the CDR3 is TGCAGTGCTGTGACAAGCGGAGAGACCCAGTACTTC. This translates into CSAVTSGETQYF.

This clonotype was counted only a few times. V and J are TRBV27 and TRBJ1-2; D gene ambiguous. This CDR3 is built from 16 residues. Germline CDR1 is MNHEY and CDR2 is SMNVEV (reference sequence). V was clipped by 3 bases and J by 6 bases, with 20 bases between them. In nucleotides, the CDR3 is TGTGCCAGCAGTTTGGGAATGACATCCGCCAATGATGGCTACACCTTC. It specifies CASSLGMTSANDGYTF.

CDR3 amino acids: CASSLGHNYEQYF. The CDR3 DNA is TGTGCCAGCAGTTTAGGACATAACTACGAGCAGTACTTC. This chain connects TRBV28 to TRBJ2-7, with TRBD1 as a possible D gene (5 bases). The germline V gene has CDR1 MDHEN and CDR2 SYDVKM. V was pared by 2 bases and J by 3 bases, with 8 bases between. This CDR3 is built from 13 residues. Combining the CDR3 with reference TRBV28 and TRBJ2-7 gives the whole variable domain DVKVTQSSRYLVKRTGEKVFLECVQDMDHENMFWYRQDPGLGLRLIYFSYDVKMKEKGDIPEGYSVSREKKERFSLILESASTNQTSMYLCASSLGHNYEQYFGPGTRLTVT.

V is TRBV4-2 and J is TRBJ1-2; 8 bases fit TRBD1. The junction had 8 bases not matched to a gene; V was cut back by 6 bases and J by 8 bases. Per germline, CDR1 LGHNA and CDR2 YNFKEQ. This CDR3 contains 13 residues. This CDR3 is CASSSTGTGGYTF. The DNA for the CDR3 is TGTGCCAGCAGTTCCACCGGGACAGGAGGCTACACCTTC.

This clonotype was detected a few times. The chain combines TRBV20-1 with TRBJ2-5; 8 bases are shared with TRBD2. CDR1 and CDR2 (germline): DFQATT, SNEGSKA (reference sequence). V lost 0 bases, J lost 1 base, and 7 bases stayed unmatched. The CDR3 has 16 amino acids. CDR3 DNA sequence: TGCAGTGCTAGAGATTCCCTAGCGGGTGGCCAAGAGACCCAGTACTTC. This translates into CSARDSLAGGQETQYF.

A few counts support this clonotype. The rearrangement links TRBV6-1 to TRBJ1-2; no clear D gene. V lost 6 bases and J 6 bases, leaving 17 bases between the germline ends. The germline V gene encodes CDR1 MNHNS and CDR2 SASEGT. CDR3 length: 14 residues. The CDR3 DNA reads TGTGCCAGCAGCCACCCCCCCCGACGAGATGGCTACACCTTC. As protein: CASSHPPRRDGYTF.

This chain uses TRBV29-1 with TRBJ2-3; 9 positions agree with TRBD2. Germline lookup yields CDR1 SQVTM and CDR2 ANQGSEA. The V gene end was trimmed by 3 bases and the J gene end by 0 bases; junction bases not matched to a gene: 10. This CDR3 has 17 residues. CDR3 nucleotide sequence: TGCAGCGTTGAGGCGGCTAGCGGGGCATCTAGCACAGATACGCAGTATTTT. Encoded protein: CSVEAASGASSTDTQYF.

This clonotype was recorded at least ten times. The rearrangement links TRBV7-3 to TRBJ2-7; D assignment may be TRBD1 or TRBD2 (5 bases each). This CDR3 is built from 13 residues. The germline V and J ends were trimmed by 5 bases and 0 bases, with 8 bases remaining between them. Germline V CDR1 and CDR2: SGHTA, FQGTGA. The CDR3 DNA reads as TGTGCCAGCAGCCGGGGCCGCTCCTACGAGCAGTACTTC. It translates to CASSRGRSYEQYF. Looking up the rest from reference TRBV7-3 and TRBJ2-7 gives the full variable domain: GAGVSQTPSNKVTEKGKYVELRCDPISGHTALYWYRQSLGQGPEFLIYFQGTGAADDSGLPNDRFFAVRPEGSVSTLKIQRTERGDSAVYLCASSRGRSYEQYFGPGTRLTVT.

The chain combines TRBV30 with TRBJ2-7; 8 bases line up with TRBD1. Germline V CDR1 and CDR2: GTSNPN, SVGIG (reference sequence). This CDR3 region has 13 residues. V trimming: 1 base; J trimming: 4 bases; junction bases outside the gene matches: 3. The CDR3: CAWSAGQAYEQYF. The DNA of the CDR3 is TGTGCCTGGAGTGCGGGACAGGCATACGAGCAGTACTTC.

Ten or more counts support this clonotype. The chain is built from TRBV18 and TRBJ1-1, with D uncertain. Trimming stripped 3 bases from V and 6 bases from J, with 8 bases between. The length of the CDR3 is 12 residues. The germline V gene has CDR1 KGHSH and CDR2 LQKENI. This CDR3 reads CASSPGGAEAFF. CDR3 DNA sequence: TGTGCCAGCTCACCCGGCGGCGCTGAAGCTTTCTTT. The complete variable domain, with remaining parts taken from reference TRBV18 and TRBJ1-1, reads NAGVMQNPRHLVRRRGQEARLRCSPMKGHSHVYWYRQLPEEGLKFMVYLQKENIIDESGMPKERFSAEFPKEGPSILRIQQVVRGDSAAYFCASSPGGAEAFFGQGTRLTVV.

There are a few counts of this clonotype. In DNA form, the CDR3 reads TGTGCAGTACTAGCGGGAGGCAATGAGCAGTTCTTC. It translates to CAVLAGGNEQFF. V and J are TRBV7-9 and TRBJ2-1; TRBD2 matches at 12 bases. There are 12 residues in the CDR3. CDR1 and CDR2 from the germline V gene are SEHNR and FQNEAQ (reference sequence).

This clonotype has a handful of counts. This rearrangement joins TRBV5-1 to TRBJ2-7, with no clear D. The CDR3 runs to 13 residues. The V and J ends lost 2 bases and 3 bases respectively, with 9 bases between them. The germline gives CDR1 SGHRS, CDR2 YFSETQ. The CDR3 loop reads CASSFRLDYEQYF. CDR3 DNA: TGCGCCAGCAGCTTTAGACTGGACTACGAGCAGTACTTC.

This clonotype appeared a few times. The chain uses TRBV20-1 and TRBJ2-7; unclear D gene. CDR3 length: 10 residues. CDR1 and CDR2 from the germline V gene are DFQATT and SNEGSKA (reference sequence). The CDR3 DNA reads as TGCAGCGCACTACTCTACGAGCAGTACTTC. This sequence encodes CSALLYEQYF.

This clonotype was seen repeatedly, ten times or more. J is TRBJ1-6 and V is TRBV6-5, with a weak D call TRBD1 (6 bases). V was pared by 0 bases and J by 14 bases, with 11 bases between. Germline-derived CDR1 and CDR2 are MNHEY and SVGAGI. The CDR3 consists of 13 residues. The CDR3 DNA is TGTGCCAGCAGTTACTCGACGTACAGGGCCCTCCACTTT. It codes for CASSYSTYRALHF.

J is TRBJ2-1 and V is TRBV2; the match to TRBD1 covers 8 bases. The CDR3 runs to 17 residues. V was clipped by 5 bases and J by 9 bases; unmatched bases: 18. CDR1 and CDR2 (germline): SNHLY, FYNNEI. CDR3 residues: CASSYNADRGSSGEQFF. The CDR3 DNA reads as TGTGCCAGCAGTTACAACGCCGACAGGGGTTCGTCTGGTGAGCAGTTCTTC.

This clonotype was counted at least ten times. This sequence joins TRBV6-4 and TRBJ1-2; no definite D call. Trimming took 2 bases from V and 4 from J, leaving 14 bases between them. The germline V gene has CDR1 MRHNA and CDR2 SNTAGT. The CDR3 runs to 15 residues. The CDR3, as DNA: TGTGCCAGCAGTGACGCCCAAGCCAGCGCCTATGGCTACACCTTC. Its translation is CASSDAQASAYGYTF.

This clonotype was seen a handful of times. This rearrangement joins TRBV3-1 to TRBJ2-5, with TRBD1 matching 8 bases. The CDR3 loop spans 15 amino acids. Unmatched junction bases numbered 4, after V lost 4 bases and J lost 0 bases. Germline CDR1 reads LGHDT; CDR2 reads YNNKEL (reference sequence). The CDR3 here is CASSPKDRDQETQYF. CDR3 nucleotide sequence: TGTGCCAGCAGCCCCAAGGACAGGGACCAAGAGACCCAGTACTTC.

This clonotype has only a few counts. The rearrangement joins TRBV7-8 to TRBJ2-2; the D is unclear. This CDR3 is 13 amino acids long. Trimming took off 5 bases at V and 7 bases at J, with 11 bases between the two ends. Looked up from germline, CDR1 is SGHVS and CDR2 is FQNEAQ. The CDR3 DNA sequence: TGTGCCAGCAGCCCAGTCCGCGACGGGGAGCTGTTTTTT. Translated: CASSPVRDGELFF.

This chain links TRBV11-2 with TRBJ2-1; D is unresolved. The germline V gene encodes CDR1 SGHAT and CDR2 FQNNGV. Trimming removed 3 bases at V and 7 bases at J, with 7 bases between. The CDR3 is made up of 12 amino acids. The CDR3 reads CASSFSSNEQFF. In DNA, the CDR3 is TGTGCCAGCAGCTTTTCTTCTAATGAGCAGTTCTTC.

As to this clonotype: A much larger clonotype is one base distant, so this may be a read error. This sequence joins TRBV28 and TRBJ2-5; 8 bases line up with TRBD1. CDR3 length equals 14 residues. CDR1 and CDR2 (germline): MDHEN, SYDVKM. The V and J ends lost 5 bases and 8 bases, in that order; junction bases with no gene match: 10. The CDR3: CASSADHRGYTQYF. The CDR3 DNA follows: TGTGCCAGCAGTGCGGACCACAGGGGGTATACCCAGTACTTC.

This chain joins TRBV10-3 and TRBJ1-1; D ambiguous. Germline CDR1 is ENHRY and CDR2 is SYGVKD. CDR3 length: 15 amino acids. The germline V and J ends were trimmed by 5 bases and 7 bases, with 20 bases remaining between them. CDR3 nucleotides: TGTGCCATCAGTTCGGCGGGCAGCGACAACCATGAAGCTTTCTTT. Translation: CAISSAGSDNHEAFF.